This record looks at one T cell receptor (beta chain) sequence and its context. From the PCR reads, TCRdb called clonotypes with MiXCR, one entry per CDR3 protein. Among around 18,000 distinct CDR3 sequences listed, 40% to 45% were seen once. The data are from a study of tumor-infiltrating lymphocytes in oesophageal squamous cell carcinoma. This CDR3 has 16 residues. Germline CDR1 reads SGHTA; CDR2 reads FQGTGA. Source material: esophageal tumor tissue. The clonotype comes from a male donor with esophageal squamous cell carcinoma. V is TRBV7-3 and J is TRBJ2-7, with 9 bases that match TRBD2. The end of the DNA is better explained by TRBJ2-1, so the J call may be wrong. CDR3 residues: CASSPAGTSRYNEQFF. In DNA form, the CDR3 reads TGTGCCAGCAGCCCAGCCGGGACTAGCAGGTACAATGAGCAGTTCTTC.